These 17 T cell receptor beta chains originate from one sample sequenced in a study of STAT5B mutations in CD4+ large granular lymphocyte leukemia. Only in-frame clones appear in the TCRdb table, and some are missing; sequencing was by immunoSEQ multiplex PCR. The table records tens of thousands of clones, about two thirds of them present only once. The sample was CD4+ T cells from blood buffy coats. The receptors shown here come from a human donor in good health.

This chain connects TRBV18 to TRBJ2-5; D may be TRBD1 or TRBD2 (6 bases each). This CDR3 spans 14 amino acids. Germline V CDR1 and CDR2: KGHSH, LQKENI. V was clipped by 3 bases and J by 7 bases, with 15 bases between them. The CDR3 sequence is CASSPPHRGATQYF. The CDR3, as DNA: TGTGCCAGCTCACCTCCCCATAGGGGGGCGACCCAGTACTTC.

The rearrangement uses TRBV29-1 and TRBJ1-2, with D possibly TRBD1 on 5 matching bases. The V and J ends lost 4 bases and 8 bases respectively, with 14 bases between them. Germline V gene data show CDR1 as SQVTM and CDR2 as ANQGSEA. The CDR3 runs to 12 residues. The CDR3 bases are TGCAGCGTTGCCTTGAACGGGGGGGGCTACACCTTC. Translating gives CSVALNGGGYTF. The full variable domain, its missing parts supplied by reference TRBV29-1 and TRBJ1-2, is SAVISQKPSRDICQRGTSLTIQCQVDSQVTMMFWYRQQPGQSLTLIATANQGSEATYESGFVIDKFPISRPNLTFSTLTVSNMSPEDSSIYLCSVALNGGGYTFGSGTRLTVV.

The chain links TRBV19 to TRBJ1-1; D call uncertain. The germline gives CDR1 LNHDA, CDR2 SQIVND (reference sequence). This CDR3 region has 14 residues. V lost 11 bases and J 3 bases, leaving 19 bases between the germline ends. The CDR3 DNA is TGTGCCCGGTTTAGAGGGCAACTGTACACTGAAGCTTTCTTT. Its protein product is CARFRGQLYTEAFF.

The chain uses TRBV19 and TRBJ1-6, with 9 bases identical to TRBD1. With V trimmed by 8 bases and J by 7 bases, 6 bases remained unmatched. The CDR3 has 14 amino acids. Germline V gene lookup returns CDR1 LNHDA and CDR2 SQIVND (reference sequence). CDR3 residues: CASAGQGQNSPLHF. The CDR3 DNA sequence: TGTGCCAGTGCGGGACAGGGCCAAAATTCACCCCTCCACTTT.

V gene TRBV20-1 combines with J gene TRBJ1-1; D may be TRBD1 (6 bases). There are 11 residues in the CDR3. The V end was cut by 4 bases, the J end by 4 bases, with 7 bases between. From germline, CDR1 is DFQATT and CDR2 SNEGSKA (reference sequence). The CDR3 is CSAMTGTEAFF. In nucleotides, the CDR3 is TGCAGTGCTATGACAGGCACTGAAGCTTTCTTT.

The chain has TRBV7-6 and TRBJ1-3; 8 nucleotides line up with TRBD1. This CDR3 is 14 amino acids long. The V gene's germline CDR1 is SGHVS and CDR2 FNYEAQ. Losses at the gene ends were 5 bases for V and 4 bases for J; bases not matched to a gene: 4. This CDR3 reads CASSQRTGGNTIYF. CDR3 coding DNA: TGTGCCAGCAGCCAACGGACAGGGGGAAACACCATATATTTT.

This chain joins TRBV20-1 and TRBJ2-3, with D unclear. CDR1 DFQATT and CDR2 SNEGSKA come from the germline V gene (reference sequence). This CDR3 spans 11 amino acids. CDR3 in DNA: TGCAGCCAAGAGTGGGTAGATACGCAGTATTTT. Protein product: CSQEWVDTQYF.

The chain is built from TRBV19 and TRBJ2-2; TRBD1 agrees at 7 bases. This CDR3 is 14 amino acids long. The germline gives CDR1 LNHDA, CDR2 SQIVND (reference sequence). V dropped 1 base and J dropped 6; count of bases not matched to a gene: 2. In DNA, the CDR3 is TGTGCCAGTAGTATAGGCCAGGGGGCCGGGGAGCTGTTTTTT. Encoded protein: CASSIGQGAGELFF.

V gene TRBV27 combines with J gene TRBJ1-5, with TRBD1 matching over 7 bases. With V trimmed by 6 bases and J by 5 bases, 10 bases remained unmatched. The germline CDR1 and CDR2 sequences are MNHEY and SMNVEV (reference sequence). The CDR3 is 15 amino acids. The CDR3 bases are TGTGCCAGCAGATCCTACGGGACAGCCGATCAGCCCCAGCATTTT. Translating gives CASRSYGTADQPQHF.

Only a few counts were recorded for this clone. The V call is TRBV4-2, the J call TRBJ2-2; D perhaps matches TRBD2 (6 bases). CDR1 LGHNA and CDR2 YNFKEQ come from the germline V gene. V was pared by 1 base and J by 0 bases, with 9 bases between. This CDR3 is 16 amino acids long. In DNA form, the CDR3 reads TGTGCCAGCAGCCAAGCCGGGGGTCCGAACACCGGGGAGCTGTTTTTT. It translates to CASSQAGGPNTGELFF.

J is TRBJ1-1 and V is TRBV11-3, with D possibly TRBD1 on 5 matching bases. V shed 0 bases and J shed 6 bases, with 11 bases lying between them. The CDR3 spans 14 residues. CDR1 is SGHNT, CDR2 YENEEA, per germline. CDR3 region: CASSLDRSGSEAFF. The DNA for the CDR3 is TGTGCCAGCAGCTTAGATCGATCAGGGTCTGAAGCTTTCTTT.

The V and J genes are TRBV5-1 and TRBJ2-1; weak D call: TRBD2 (7 bases). The V end lost 0 bases, the J end lost 3 bases, and 16 bases lay between the germline ends. This CDR3 region has 17 residues. CDR1 and CDR2 (germline): SGHRS, YFSETQ. The CDR3 is CASSLDGGGPHYNEQFF. The CDR3 DNA sequence: TGCGCCAGCAGCTTGGATGGCGGGGGCCCCCACTACAATGAGCAGTTCTTC.

V gene TRBV6-1 combines with J gene TRBJ1-2, with 9 bases fitting TRBD1. The CDR3 totals 14 residues. The trim removed 7 bases at V and 6 bases at J, leaving 9 bases unmatched. Per germline, CDR1 MNHNS and CDR2 SASEGT. The CDR3 sequence is CASIFRDRADGYTF. The DNA of the CDR3 is TGTGCCAGCATCTTCCGGGACAGGGCTGATGGCTACACCTTC.

This clone was recorded a few times. The chain uses TRBV19 and TRBJ1-2; unclear D gene. The CDR3 loop spans 13 amino acids. Between the trimmed V and J ends, which lost 3 bases and 4 bases, there was a span of 9 bases. CDR1 and CDR2 from the germline V gene are LNHDA and SQIVND (reference sequence). The CDR3 loop is CASSMRTAYGYTF. In DNA, the CDR3 is TGTGCCAGTAGTATGAGGACTGCCTATGGCTACACCTTC. Combining the CDR3 with reference TRBV19 and TRBJ1-2 gives the whole variable domain DGGITQSPKYLFRKEGQNVTLSCEQNLNHDAMYWYRQDPGQGLRLIYYSQIVNDFQKGDIAEGYSVSREKKESFPLTVTSAQKNPTAFYLCASSMRTAYGYTFGSGTRLTVV.

This clone has more than one count but fewer than ten. The J gene is TRBJ1-6, the V gene TRBV7-8; D uncertain. Trimming cost V 4 bases and J 12 bases, with 7 bases left between them. The CDR3 loop spans 11 amino acids. CDR1 SGHVS and CDR2 FQNEAQ come from the germline V gene. CDR3 residues: CASSSPGPLHF. The CDR3 nucleotides read TGTGCCAGCAGCTCCCCCGGACCCCTCCACTTT.

The rearrangement uses TRBV28 and TRBJ2-7; TRBD1 matches at 7 bases. Germline CDR1 reads MDHEN; CDR2 reads SYDVKM. J was trimmed by 2 bases and V by 4 bases; bases with no gene match: 8. The CDR3 is made up of 15 amino acids. CDR3 coding DNA: TGTGCCAGCAGTTCACCAGGGACAGAACCCTACGAGCAGTACTTC. Translated: CASSSPGTEPYEQYF.

The genes are TRBV6-5 and TRBJ1-1, with 9 bases matching TRBD1. Looked up from germline, CDR1 is MNHEY and CDR2 is SVGAGI. The CDR3 covers 12 residues. The V and J ends lost 4 bases and 11 bases, in that order; junction bases with no gene match: 5. CDR3 nucleotides: TGTGCCAGCAGTTTACAGGGGGCGATTGCTTTCTTT. Translation: CASSLQGAIAFF.